Listed below are T cell receptor beta chains from one sample, sequenced in a study of T cell changes during pregnancy in multiple sclerosis. Generated by immunoSEQ multiplex PCR, the TCRdb table keeps only in-frame clones and is missing some. The table has about 94,000 clones, about 94% seen once. The sequencing here drew on peripheral blood, taken after pregnancy. Receptor source: a female donor with multiple sclerosis, enrolled in a pregnancy study. The CDR3 runs from the conserved cysteine through the conserved F or W. The D gene is left open where the match is weak. Size is omitted from some rows. Given values are once, few, many or a class for expanded clones.

>-|TRBV2|TRBJ1-1|few
TGTGCCACCCAGTCAGTGAACACTGAAGCTTTCTTT
CATQSVNTEAFF
>TRBD1|TRBV5-4|TRBJ2-2|-
TGTGCCAGCAGCCCTGGGACAGCGAACACCGGGGAGCTGTTTTTT
CASSPGTANTGELFF
>TRBD1|TRBV5-4|TRBJ1-1|-
TGTGCCAGCAGTAACAGGGGTACGGCGAACACTGAAGCTTTCTTT
CASSNRGTANTEAFF
>-|TRBV15|TRBJ2-3|-
TGTGCCACCAGCATCGGGACACCAAGCACAGATACGCAGTATTTT
CATSIGTPSTDTQYF
>TRBD1|TRBV18|TRBJ1-2|-
TGTGCCAGCTCCCCTGAGGGGGCGGACCCTAACTATGGCTACACCTTC
CASSPEGADPNYGYTF
>TRBD2|TRBV11-2|TRBJ2-1|-
TGTGCCAGCAGCCTAGGGATATTTAGCGGGAGAAAAAGTGTAAGTGAGCAGTTCTTC
CASSLGIFSGRKSVSEQFF
>TRBD1|TRBV27|TRBJ2-7|-
TGTGCCAGCAGTTTCGGGACAGGCTCCTACGAGCAGTACTTC
CASSFGTGSYEQYF
>-|TRBV2|TRBJ2-5|-
TGTGCCAGCAGTGGGGGCAGGGGCCAAGAGACCCAGTACTTC
CASSGGRGQETQYF
>TRBD2|TRBV7-9|TRBJ2-3|-
TGTGCCAGCAGCCCCCGGCTAGCGGGAATTAGCACAGATACGCAGTATTTT
CASSPRLAGISTDTQYF
>TRBD1|TRBV28|TRBJ2-7|-
TGTGCCAGCAGTCCCGGGACAGGGTTAAGCGAGCAGTACTTC
CASSPGTGLSEQYF
>-|TRBV4-3|TRBJ2-5|-
TGCGCCAGCAGCCCAGGGGGGTACCAAGAGACCCAGTACTTC
CASSPGGYQETQYF
>-|TRBV19|TRBJ1-2|-
TGTGCCAGTGGCCGGACAGTCCATGGCTACACCTTC
CASGRTVHGYTF
>TRBD2|TRBV28|TRBJ2-7|once
TGTGCCAGCACCCTGGGGGGGGACTACGAGCAGTACTTC
CASTLGGDYEQYF
>-|TRBV2|TRBJ1-4|-
TGTGCCAGCAGCGCAGGGGAAGGAGAAAAACTGTTTTTT
CASSAGEGEKLFF